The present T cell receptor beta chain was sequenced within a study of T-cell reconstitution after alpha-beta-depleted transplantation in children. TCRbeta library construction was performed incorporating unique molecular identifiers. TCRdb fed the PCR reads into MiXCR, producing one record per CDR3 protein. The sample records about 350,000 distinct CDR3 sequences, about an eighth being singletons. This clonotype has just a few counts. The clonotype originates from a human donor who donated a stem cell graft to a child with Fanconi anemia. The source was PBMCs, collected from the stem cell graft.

Here the CDR3 DNA reads TGCAGCGTGGCAGAGGACGATGAAAAACTGTTTTTT. It specifies CSVAEDDEKLFF. The chain combines TRBV29-1 with TRBJ1-4; no clear D gene. Looked up from germline, CDR1 is SQVTM and CDR2 is ANQGSEA. Trimming pared 6 bases from V and 6 bases from J, leaving 11 bases between. The CDR3 is 12 amino acids.